This T cell receptor (beta chain) was retrieved from a study of OX40 agonist ivuxolimab in advanced cancers. This CDR3 has 12 residues. Germline CDR1 and CDR2: SEHNR and FQNEAQ (reference sequence). Deletions cut 1 base from V and 3 bases from J, with 3 bases between. Libraries were prepared by immunoSEQ multiplex PCR; TCRdb keeps only in-frame clonotypes and omits some of them. This table has approximately 90,000 clones, about 83% appearing once. The clonotype originates from an adult with an advanced solid tumor such as melanoma, head and neck, liver or kidney cancer. This material consisted of CD4+ or CD8+ T cells sorted from blood, taken in a trial of the OX40 agonist ivuxolimab. This chain uses TRBV7-9 with TRBJ1-2; no reliable D call. Here the CDR3 DNA reads TGTGCCAGCAGCTTAGTGGACTATGGCTACACCTTC. It specifies CASSLVDYGYTF.